Here is one T cell receptor beta chain with its context. This entry comes from a study of blood T cell repertoires in COVID-19. Profiling relied on immunoSEQ multiplex PCR, and the TCRdb table lists in-frame clones only, not all of them. The sample shows 200,000 to 300,000 clones, about 73% of them seen only once. Sequenced: peripheral blood. This TCR derives from a woman older than 75 with acute or convalescent COVID-19.

For the CDR3, the DNA is TGTGCCAGCAGCGTGGGGACAGGGCAGGGTTCACCCCTCCACTTT. This sequence encodes CASSVGTGQGSPLHF. The chain uses TRBV9 and TRBJ1-6, with 9 positions matching TRBD1. CDR1 and CDR2 (germline): SGDLS, YYNGEE. V lost 2 bases and J lost 9; bases outside the gene matches: 6. The CDR3 contains 15 residues.